This T cell receptor beta chain stems from a study of cytomegalovirus exposure and HLA in healthy donors. Across the whole study: Counted in an early data release were some 81 million unique TCRs from HLA-typed donors.

PCR amplification relied on 60 Vbeta primers (plus 13 Jbeta primers). The data were produced by immunoSEQ multiplex PCR, yet TCRdb's version contains in-frame clones alone and is incomplete. Of fewer than 85,000 clones listed, 65% to 75% are singletons. Germline V CDR1 and CDR2: WNHNN, SYGVQD (reference sequence). CDR3 size: 15 residues. Trimming took off 0 bases at V and 8 bases at J, with 13 bases between the two ends. The specimen was PBMCs. The gene calls are TRBV10-1 and TRBJ1-4; D perhaps matches TRBD1 (6 bases). The receptor was derived from a man in his forties or fifties in good health and CMV-seropositive. The CDR3 DNA follows: TGCGCCAGCAGTGAGTCGAACAGGGTAGGAGAAAAACTGTTTTTT. Translated: CASSESNRVGEKLFF.